Listed here are 20 T cell receptor beta chains from one sample, sequenced in a study of CD8+CD57+ T cells in acquired aplastic anemia. CD8+CD57+ cell expansion had been shown by flow cytometry in patients chosen for sequencing. Profiles of TCR beta VDJ and CDR3 were generated from a genomic DNA template. TCRdb analysed the reads with MiXCR anew, one entry per CDR3 protein. The table shows 180,000 or so distinct CDR3 sequences, with under 50% occurring only once. The sample consisted of sorted CD4+, CD8+, or CD8+CD57+ T cells (not recorded which) from PBMCs. The receptor source for this set is a human donor with aplastic anemia.

J is TRBJ1-1 and V is TRBV29-1; TRBD1 aligns across 7 bases. With 0 bases clipped from V and 0 bases from J, the junction kept 7 bases outside the gene matches. Germline V gene lookup returns CDR1 SQVTM and CDR2 ANQGSEA. The length of the CDR3 is 16 residues. CDR3 coding DNA: TGCAGCGTTGAAGATAGGCAGGGGGAGATGAACACTGAAGCTTTCTTT. This translates into CSVEDRQGEMNTEAFF.

The chain carries TRBV2 and TRBJ2-5, with D perhaps TRBD1 (6 bases). This CDR3 region has 14 residues. V lost 6 bases and J lost 9, with 20 bases in between. The germline CDR1 and CDR2 sequences are SNHLY and FYNNEI. The CDR3 DNA is TGTGCCAGCAGAACACAGGCGGACAGTCAGCCCCAGTACTTC. It encodes CASRTQADSQPQYF.

This chain links TRBV15 with TRBJ1-1; D is unclear. Between the trimmed V and J ends, which lost 7 bases and 0 bases, there was a span of 12 bases. The CDR3 loop spans 14 amino acids. Germline V gives CDR1 LNHNV, CDR2 YYDKDF (reference sequence). The CDR3 DNA sequence: TGTGCCACCACGATAGGCAGTCTGAACACTGAAGCTTTCTTT. This translates into CATTIGSLNTEAFF. The full variable domain, rest sourced from reference TRBV15 and TRBJ1-1, is DAMVIQNPRYQVTQFGKPVTLSCSQTLNHNVMYWYQQKSSQAPKLLFHYYDKDFNNEADTPDNFQSRRPNTSFCFLDIRSPGLGDTAMYLCATTIGSLNTEAFFGQGTRLTVV.

In this sample, this clonotype turned up a few times. This chain connects TRBV6-5 to TRBJ1-6; 9 positions agree with TRBD1. There are 16 residues in the CDR3. The germline V gene has CDR1 MNHEY and CDR2 SVGAGI. J gave up 7 bases and V 4 bases, and 8 bases lay outside the gene matches. CDR3 sequence reads: CASSSDGTGINSPLHF. CDR3 coding DNA: TGTGCCAGCAGTTCGGACGGGACAGGGATCAATTCACCCCTCCACTTT.

This chain links TRBV7-2 with TRBJ2-7; a weak D match, TRBD1 (6 bases). Between the trimmed V and J ends, which lost 4 bases and 3 bases, there was a span of 13 bases. The CDR3 covers 14 residues. Per germline, CDR1 SGHTA and CDR2 FQGNSA. Here the CDR3 reads CASSSATGLYEQYF. CDR3 bases: TGTGCCAGCAGCTCGGCGACAGGCCTCTACGAGCAGTACTTC.

In the case of this clonotype: This may be a read error, as it is one base from a much larger clone. The CDR3 end shows no conserved phenylalanine or tryptophan, and so a read error is likely. This chain links TRBV5-6 with TRBJ1-4; 8 nucleotides line up with TRBD1. The CDR3 extends over 14 amino acids. Trimming removed 3 bases from V and 8 bases from J; junction bases left unmatched: 6. The V gene's germline CDR1 is SGHDT and CDR2 YYEEEE. CDR3 bases: TGTGCCAGCAGCTCGACAGGGGTGGGGGAAAAACTGTTTCTT. It codes for CASSSTGVGEKLFL.

This chain connects TRBV6-1 to TRBJ2-1, with 13 bases aligning to TRBD2. V shed 6 bases, J shed 8 bases, and the junction held 10 bases outside the gene matches. CDR1 and CDR2 from the germline V gene are MNHNS and SASEGT. The CDR3 runs 16 residues. This chain's CDR3 is CASRLSTSGRADEQFF. The CDR3 DNA reads TGTGCCAGCAGGCTGTCCACTAGCGGGAGGGCCGATGAGCAGTTCTTC.

The chain employs TRBV10-2 and TRBJ1-1; maybe TRBD1 (5 bases). CDR1 and CDR2 (germline): WSHSY, SAAADI. With 7 bases removed from V and 1 base from J, the gap between germline ends came to 13 bases. The CDR3 extends over 14 amino acids. In nucleotides, the CDR3 is TGCGCCAGCAATCGCTTGGGGGAGAACACTGAAGCTTTCTTT. This translates into CASNRLGENTEAFF.

Relative to its sample, this clonotype is medium-sized. This chain joins TRBV7-2 and TRBJ2-3, with 9 bases that match TRBD1. The length of the CDR3 is 16 residues. Trimming took 3 bases from V and 2 from J; bases not matched to a gene: 6. Germline CDR1 is SGHTA and CDR2 is FQGNSA. The CDR3: CASSLRQGGDTDTQYF. Here the CDR3 DNA reads TGTGCCAGCAGCTTGCGACAGGGGGGAGACACAGATACGCAGTATTTT.

This clonotype was counted ten times or more. This sequence joins TRBV9 and TRBJ2-2; D not resolved. Germline V gene sequence: CDR1 SGDLS, CDR2 YYNGEE. V shed 0 bases and J shed 6 bases, with 15 bases lying between them. The CDR3 consists of 16 residues. CDR3 residues: CASSVVPPPNPGELFF. CDR3 bases: TGTGCCAGCAGCGTAGTCCCTCCCCCCAATCCCGGGGAGCTGTTTTTT.

The rearrangement joins TRBV11-2 to TRBJ2-1; 9 bases line up with TRBD2. CDR1 SGHAT and CDR2 FQNNGV come from the germline V gene. The junction had 10 bases not matched to a gene; V was cut back by 8 bases and J by 8 bases. The CDR3 spans 14 residues. CDR3 DNA sequence: TGTGCCAGCGGGCCGGGACTAGCATGGCATGAGCAGTTCTTC. Its protein is CASGPGLAWHEQFF. The complete variable domain, with remaining parts taken from reference TRBV11-2 and TRBJ2-1, reads EAGVAQSPRYKIIEKRQSVAFWCNPISGHATLYWYQQILGQGPKLLIQFQNNGVVDDSQLPKDRFSAERLKGVDSTLKIQPAKLEDSAVYLCASGPGLAWHEQFFGPGTRLTVL.

This clonotype was recorded at least ten times. The V gene is TRBV20-1, the J gene TRBJ1-2; no reliable D call. Germline V CDR1 and CDR2: DFQATT, SNEGSKA (reference sequence). The CDR3 extends over 13 amino acids. V was shortened by 3 bases and J by 8 bases, with 16 bases between the two germline ends. The chain's CDR3 is CSARDPPSGGYTF. The CDR3 nucleotides are TGCAGTGCTAGGGATCCTCCCTCGGGAGGCTACACCTTC.

The rearrangement uses TRBV19 and TRBJ1-5; a possible D gene is TRBD1 (6 bases). The CDR3 has 16 residues. Trimming pared 6 bases from V and 3 bases from J, leaving 18 bases between. Germline V gives CDR1 LNHDA, CDR2 SQIVND (reference sequence). CDR3 in amino acids: CASSNLLGGHNQPQHF. The CDR3, as DNA: TGTGCCAGTAGCAACCTCCTTGGGGGACACAATCAGCCCCAGCATTTT.

V gene TRBV20-1 combines with J gene TRBJ1-4, with D unclear. The germline CDR1 and CDR2 sequences are DFQATT and SNEGSKA (reference sequence). The CDR3 runs to 11 residues. CDR3 sequence reads: CSAATNEKLFF. As DNA, the CDR3 is TGCAGCGCTGCAACTAATGAAAAACTGTTTTTT.

The chain combines TRBV2 with TRBJ1-1, with a weak D call TRBD1 (5 bases). CDR3 length: 12 amino acids. CDR1 is SNHLY, CDR2 FYNNEI, per germline. V was cut by 6 bases and J by 4 bases, with 9 bases left in between. The CDR3 protein is CASSLGPTEAFF. For the CDR3, the DNA is TGTGCCAGCAGCCTGGGGCCCACTGAAGCTTTCTTT.

This clonotype was found many times. Its ends do not fully match the called genes, so a read error is possible. The chain has TRBV20-1 and TRBJ1-6; D remains unclear. There are 14 residues in the CDR3. Germline V gene sequence: CDR1 DFQATT, CDR2 SNEGSKA (reference sequence). CDR3 coding DNA: TGCAGTGCTAGAGATCCGGGAAGAGGGTCACCCCTCCGCTTT. Amino acid sequence: CSARDPGRGSPLRF.

This clonotype has at least ten counts. V and J are TRBV9 and TRBJ2-2, with 9 bases identical to TRBD2. The CDR3 is made up of 16 amino acids. With 2 bases clipped from V and 5 bases from J, the junction kept 7 bases outside the gene matches. CDR1 is SGDLS and CDR2 is YYNGEE in the germline V gene. CDR3 bases: TGTGCCAGCAGCGTGGGGGGACTAGCAGCTACCGGGGAGCTGTTTTTT. It encodes CASSVGGLAATGELFF.

The chain combines TRBV5-1 with TRBJ1-1; 8 bases map to TRBD1. CDR1 is SGHRS, CDR2 YFSETQ, per germline. Trimming removed 4 bases from V and 6 bases from J; junction bases left unmatched: 17. The CDR3 is 17 amino acids. The CDR3 DNA is TGCGCCAGCAGCACCCCGGACAGGGCAGGGAGAACCGCTGAAGCTTTCTTT. Residues: CASSTPDRAGRTAEAFF.

This clonotype was detected ten times or more. The chain has TRBV15 and TRBJ1-5, with unresolved D. V shed 4 bases and J shed 7 bases, with 14 bases lying between them. CDR3 length: 14 amino acids. CDR1 is LNHNV and CDR2 is YYDKDF in the germline V gene (reference sequence). The CDR3 region has the DNA TGTGCCACCAGCAATGGACTGGAAGGCCAGCCCCAGCATTTT. This sequence encodes CATSNGLEGQPQHF.

This clonotype has only a few counts. Possible read error: a much larger clone is one base away. V usage is TRBV20-1 and J usage is TRBJ2-5; D gene unclear. CDR3 length: 13 amino acids. CDR1 and CDR2 from the germline V gene are DFQATT and SNEGSKA (reference sequence). Written as DNA, the CDR3 is TGCAGTGCTAGAGTACCGCATCAAGAGACCCTGTACTTC. It encodes CSARVPHQETLYF.